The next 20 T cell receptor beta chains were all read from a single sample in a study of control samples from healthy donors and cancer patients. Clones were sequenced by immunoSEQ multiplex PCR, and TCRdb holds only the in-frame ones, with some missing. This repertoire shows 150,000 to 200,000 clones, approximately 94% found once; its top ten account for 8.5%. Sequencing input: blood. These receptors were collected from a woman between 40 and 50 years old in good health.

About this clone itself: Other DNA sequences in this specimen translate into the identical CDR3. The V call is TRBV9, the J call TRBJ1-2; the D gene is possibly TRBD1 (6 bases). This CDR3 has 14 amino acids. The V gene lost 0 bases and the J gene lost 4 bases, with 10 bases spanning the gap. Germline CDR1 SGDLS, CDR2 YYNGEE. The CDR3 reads CASSVGGGSYGYTF. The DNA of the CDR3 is TGTGCCAGCAGCGTAGGCGGGGGCTCCTATGGCTACACCTTC.

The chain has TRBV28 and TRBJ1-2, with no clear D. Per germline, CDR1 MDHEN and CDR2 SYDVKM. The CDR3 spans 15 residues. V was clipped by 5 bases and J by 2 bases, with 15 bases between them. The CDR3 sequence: CASSPAGEVNYGYTF. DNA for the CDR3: TGTGCCAGCAGTCCAGCCGGGGAGGTGAACTATGGCTACACCTTC.

CDR3 sequence (DNA): TGCGCCAGCAGCTTGGGGGGCCTGACAGATACGCAGTATTTT. Encoded protein: CASSLGGLTDTQYF. The chain combines TRBV5-1 with TRBJ2-3; TRBD1 might be the D (5 bases). Germline lookup yields CDR1 SGHRS and CDR2 YFSETQ. The CDR3 length is 14 residues. V was pared by 0 bases and J by 3 bases, with 8 bases between. Looking up the rest from reference TRBV5-1 and TRBJ2-3 gives the full variable domain: KAGVTQTPRYLIKTRGQQVTLSCSPISGHRSVSWYQQTPGQGLQFLFEYFSETQRNKGNFPGRFSGRQFSNSRSEMNVSTLELGDSALYLCASSLGGLTDTQYFGPGTRLTVL.

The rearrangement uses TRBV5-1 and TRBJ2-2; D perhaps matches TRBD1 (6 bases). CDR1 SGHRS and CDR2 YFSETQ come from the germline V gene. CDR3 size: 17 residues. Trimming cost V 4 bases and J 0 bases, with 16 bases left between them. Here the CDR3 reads CASSLNPQGPNTGELFF. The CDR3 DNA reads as TGCGCCAGCAGCCTGAACCCACAGGGTCCGAACACCGGGGAGCTGTTTTTT.

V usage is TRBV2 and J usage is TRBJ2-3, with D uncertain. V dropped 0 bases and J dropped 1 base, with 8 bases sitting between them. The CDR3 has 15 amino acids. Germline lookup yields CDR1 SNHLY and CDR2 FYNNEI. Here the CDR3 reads CASSEAQVRTDTQYF. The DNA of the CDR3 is TGTGCCAGCAGTGAAGCGCAGGTCCGCACAGATACGCAGTATTTT.

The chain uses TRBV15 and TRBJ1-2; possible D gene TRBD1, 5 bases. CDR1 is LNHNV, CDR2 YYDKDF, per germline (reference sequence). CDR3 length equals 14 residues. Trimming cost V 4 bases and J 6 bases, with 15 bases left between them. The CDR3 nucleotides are TGTGCCACCAGCAAGCCCCTCCAGGGTCATGGCTACACCTTC. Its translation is CATSKPLQGHGYTF.

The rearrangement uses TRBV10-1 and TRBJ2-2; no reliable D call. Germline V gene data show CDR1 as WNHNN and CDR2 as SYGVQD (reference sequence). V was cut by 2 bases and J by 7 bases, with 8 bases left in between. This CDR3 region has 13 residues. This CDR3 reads CASSERTGGELFF. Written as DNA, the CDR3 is TGCGCCAGCAGTGAGCGGACCGGCGGGGAGCTGTTTTTT.

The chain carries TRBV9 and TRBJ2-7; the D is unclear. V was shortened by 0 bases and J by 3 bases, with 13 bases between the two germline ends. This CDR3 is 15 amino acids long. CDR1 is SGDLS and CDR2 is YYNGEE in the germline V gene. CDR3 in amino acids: CASSVDRRAGYEQYF. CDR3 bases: TGTGCCAGCAGCGTAGACCGCCGGGCCGGCTACGAGCAGTACTTC.

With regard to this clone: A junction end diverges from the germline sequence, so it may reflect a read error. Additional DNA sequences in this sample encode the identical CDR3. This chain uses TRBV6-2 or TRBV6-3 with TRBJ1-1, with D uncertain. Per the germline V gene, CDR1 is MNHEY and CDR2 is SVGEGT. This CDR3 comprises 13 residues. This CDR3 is CASSSPRNTEAFF. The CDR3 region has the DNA TGCGCCAGCAGTTCCCCCCGGAACACTGAAGCTTTCTTT.

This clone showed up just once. Here the CDR3 reads CASSLGLAGAGEQFF. As DNA, the CDR3 is TGTGCCAGCAGCTTAGGGTTAGCGGGAGCGGGTGAGCAGTTCTTC. This chain links TRBV11-3 with TRBJ2-1; 9 bases fit TRBD2. This CDR3 comprises 15 residues. The germline V gene has CDR1 SGHNT and CDR2 YENEEA. V gave up 1 base and J gave up 9 bases; unmatched junction bases: 7.

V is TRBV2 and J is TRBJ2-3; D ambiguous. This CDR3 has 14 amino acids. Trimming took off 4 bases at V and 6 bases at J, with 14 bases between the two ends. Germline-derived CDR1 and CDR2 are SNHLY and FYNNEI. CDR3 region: CASSVDGGLDTQYF. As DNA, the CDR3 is TGTGCCAGCAGTGTTGACGGCGGTCTGGATACGCAGTATTTT.

CDR3 protein: CASSIGGTADSPLHF. DNA of the CDR3: TGTGCCAGTAGTATCGGGGGGACGGCGGATTCACCCCTCCACTTT. The chain links TRBV19 to TRBJ1-6; a possible D gene is TRBD1 (5 bases). V lost 3 bases to trimming and J lost 8 bases, with 14 bases between them. This CDR3 is 15 amino acids long. Germline-derived CDR1 and CDR2 are LNHDA and SQIVND (reference sequence).

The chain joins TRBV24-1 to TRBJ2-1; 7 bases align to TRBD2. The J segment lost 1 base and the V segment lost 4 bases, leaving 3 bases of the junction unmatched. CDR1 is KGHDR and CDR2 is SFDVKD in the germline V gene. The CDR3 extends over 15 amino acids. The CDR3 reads CATSEAGLSYNEQFF. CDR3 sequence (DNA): TGTGCCACCAGTGAAGCGGGACTTTCCTACAATGAGCAGTTCTTC.

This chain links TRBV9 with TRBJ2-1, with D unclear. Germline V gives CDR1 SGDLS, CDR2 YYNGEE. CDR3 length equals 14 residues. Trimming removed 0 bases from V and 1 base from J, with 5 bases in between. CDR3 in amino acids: CASSVGRSYNEQFF. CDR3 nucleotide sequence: TGTGCCAGCAGCGTAGGCAGGTCCTACAATGAGCAGTTCTTC.

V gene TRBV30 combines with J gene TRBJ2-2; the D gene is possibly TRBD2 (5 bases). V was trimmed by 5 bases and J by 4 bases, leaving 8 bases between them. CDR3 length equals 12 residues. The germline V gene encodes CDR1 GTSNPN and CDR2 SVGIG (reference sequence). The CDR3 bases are TGTGCCTGGGGACGGGGCACCGGGGAGCTGTTTTTT. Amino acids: CAWGRGTGELFF.

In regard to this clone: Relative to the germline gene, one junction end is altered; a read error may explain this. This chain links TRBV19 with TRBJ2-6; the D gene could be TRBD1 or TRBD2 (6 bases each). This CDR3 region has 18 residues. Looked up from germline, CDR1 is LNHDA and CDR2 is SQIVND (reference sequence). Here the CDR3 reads CAGSIGPGGSSGANVLTF. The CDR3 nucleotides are TGTGCCGGTAGTATAGGCCCCGGGGGCAGTTCTGGGGCCAACGTCCTGACTTTC.

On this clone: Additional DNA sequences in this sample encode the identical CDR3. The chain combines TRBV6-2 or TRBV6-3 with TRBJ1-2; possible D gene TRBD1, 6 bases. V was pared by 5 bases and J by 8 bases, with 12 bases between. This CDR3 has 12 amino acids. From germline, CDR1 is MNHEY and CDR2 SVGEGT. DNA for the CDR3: TGTGCCAGCAGTACCCCAGGGGACGGCTACACCTTC. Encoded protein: CASSTPGDGYTF.

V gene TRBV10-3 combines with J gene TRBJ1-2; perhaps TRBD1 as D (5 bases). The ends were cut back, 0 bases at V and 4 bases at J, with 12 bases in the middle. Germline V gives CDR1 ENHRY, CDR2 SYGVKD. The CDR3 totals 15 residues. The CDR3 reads CAISESGTGGYGYTF. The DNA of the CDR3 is TGTGCCATCAGTGAGTCGGGGACTGGGGGCTATGGCTACACCTTC.

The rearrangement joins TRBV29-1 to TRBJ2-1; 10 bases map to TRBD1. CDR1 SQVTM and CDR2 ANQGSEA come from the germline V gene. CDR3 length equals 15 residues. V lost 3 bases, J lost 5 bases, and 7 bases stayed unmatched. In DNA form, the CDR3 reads TGCAGCGTTGAGAACCGACAGGGGGCCGACAATGAGCAGTTCTTC. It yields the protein CSVENRQGADNEQFF.

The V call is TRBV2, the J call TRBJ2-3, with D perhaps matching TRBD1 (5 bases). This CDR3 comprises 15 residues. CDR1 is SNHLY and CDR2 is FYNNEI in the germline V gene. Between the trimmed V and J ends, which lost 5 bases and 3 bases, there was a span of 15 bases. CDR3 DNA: TGTGCCAGCAGTCGGCAGGGTTCCACGACAGATACGCAGTATTTT. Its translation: CASSRQGSTTDTQYF. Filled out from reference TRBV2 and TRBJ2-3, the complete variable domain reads EPEVTQTPSHQVTQMGQEVILRCVPISNHLYFYWYRQILGQKVEFLVSFYNNEISEKSEIFDDQFSVERPDGSNFTLKIRSTKLEDSAMYFCASSRQGSTTDTQYFGPGTRLTVL.